This record covers a single TCR beta chain. Its matching antigen is unknown. Generated by immunoSEQ multiplex PCR, the TCRdb table keeps only in-frame clones and is missing some. The sample records approximately 220,000 clones, about 90% being singletons. The data originate from a study of cytomegalovirus exposure and HLA in healthy donors. Study in general: Per a later analysis, the roughly 670 first-cohort and approximately 120 validation repertoires shared one platform. Study-level results: 164 TCR beta chains were listed as cytomegalovirus-associated. TCR clusters originating in the first cohort tended to co-occur in the 120 validation repertoires, according to a later analysis. Reports indicated that the classifier achieved high specificity and sensitivity in diagnosing cytomegalovirus status.

V was pared by 0 bases and J by 7 bases, with 13 bases between. This CDR3 is built from 15 residues. Germline CDR1 and CDR2: SGDLS and YYNGEE. This receptor was obtained from a woman aged 18-29 years in good health and CMV-seronegative. The sequencing sample was made of PBMCs. This chain joins TRBV9 and TRBJ2-2; D is unclear. The DNA of the CDR3 is TGTGCCAGCAGCGTAGAGATCAGATTTGGCGGGGAGCTGTTTTTT. This gives the protein CASSVEIRFGGELFF.